The next 32 T cell receptor beta chains were all read from a single sample in a study of cytomegalovirus exposure and HLA in healthy donors. Use of 60 Vbeta and 13 Jbeta primers characterized the PCR. TCRdb keeps only in-frame clones here, not all; method: immunoSEQ multiplex PCR. Of about 120,000 clones in the sample, about 86% were seen once. What was sequenced was PBMCs. Receptors originate from a woman in her 30s in good health and CMV-seronegative.

The chain has TRBV15 and TRBJ2-7, with 8 bases aligning to TRBD2. V shed 3 bases, J shed 3 bases, and the junction held 7 bases outside the gene matches. Per germline, CDR1 LNHNV and CDR2 YYDKDF (reference sequence). This CDR3 contains 15 residues. CDR3: CATSSESGSFYEQYF. CDR3 nucleotides: TGTGCCACCAGCAGTGAAAGCGGGAGTTTCTACGAGCAGTACTTC.

The DNA of the CDR3 is TGTGCCATCAGGCCGACTAGCGGAAGCACCGGGGAGCTGTTTTTT. It translates to CAIRPTSGSTGELFF. The chain recombines TRBV10-3 with TRBJ2-2; TRBD2 aligns across 9 bases. Germline V CDR1 and CDR2: ENHRY, SYGVKD. The CDR3 contains 15 residues. V gave up 6 bases and J gave up 4 bases; unmatched junction bases: 6.

The chain combines TRBV6-6 with TRBJ1-3; no definite D call. The V and J ends lost 5 bases and 0 bases respectively, with 8 bases between them. CDR1 and CDR2 (germline): MNHNY, SVGAGI (reference sequence). The CDR3 is 14 residues long. DNA of the CDR3: TGTGCCAGCAGTCTCCGGGACTCTGGAAACACCATATATTTT. Residues: CASSLRDSGNTIYF.

V usage is TRBV4-3 and J usage is TRBJ1-4; D gene uncertain. With 1 base removed from V and 8 bases from J, the gap between germline ends came to 5 bases. The CDR3 runs to 12 residues. Germline CDR1 LGHNA, CDR2 YSLEER. CDR3 residues: CASSQAREKLFF. CDR3 in DNA: TGCGCCAGCAGCCAAGCCCGGGAAAAACTGTTTTTT.

The chain has TRBV7-3 and TRBJ2-7; 10 bases agree with TRBD1. Germline CDR1 reads SGHTA; CDR2 reads FQGTGA. The V gene end was trimmed by 5 bases and the J gene end by 8 bases; junction bases not matched to a gene: 9. The CDR3 is 14 amino acids. The DNA of the CDR3 is TGTGCCAGCAGCCCCGGGACAGGGGCGGGTAAGCAGTACTTC. This encodes CASSPGTGAGKQYF.

J is TRBJ2-7 and V is TRBV25-1; 9 nucleotides line up with TRBD2. Trimming at V came to 4 bases and at J to 2 bases, leaving 3 bases not matched to a gene. This CDR3 comprises 14 residues. CDR1 and CDR2 from the germline V gene are MGHDK and SYGVNS. CDR3 loop: CASSAAGGPYEQYF. Written as DNA, the CDR3 is TGTGCCAGCAGTGCAGCGGGAGGCCCCTACGAGCAGTACTTC.

This chain uses TRBV9 with TRBJ1-3; TRBD1 matches at 12 bases. Germline trimming cut 3 bases from V and 4 bases from J; bases unmatched to any gene: 8. The CDR3 runs 17 residues. Germline V CDR1 and CDR2: SGDLS, YYNGEE. DNA for the CDR3: TGTGCCAGCAGCGACGCCGGGACAGGGGGCTTGGGAAACACCATATATTTT. This encodes CASSDAGTGGLGNTIYF.

The chain joins TRBV7-9 to TRBJ2-7; no definite D call. The CDR3 totals 14 residues. The V end lost 0 bases, the J end lost 4 bases, and 10 bases lay between the germline ends. Germline values: CDR1 SEHNR, CDR2 FQNEAQ (reference sequence). This CDR3 reads CASSLAPSTYEQYF. CDR3 nucleotides: TGTGCCAGCAGCTTAGCTCCGTCTACTTACGAGCAGTACTTC.

This clone was observed a handful of times. The chain recombines TRBV7-2 with TRBJ2-5; D call uncertain. The ends were cut back, 8 bases at V and 1 base at J, with 14 bases in the middle. The CDR3 runs to 14 residues. Germline V gene sequence: CDR1 SGHTA, CDR2 FQGNSA. The CDR3 region is CASPQVMGQETQYF. The CDR3 coding sequence is TGTGCCAGCCCCCAGGTGATGGGCCAAGAGACCCAGTACTTC.

This clone occurred a few times. This chain connects TRBV7-6 to TRBJ2-2; 7 nucleotides align to TRBD2. This CDR3 region has 15 residues. Unmatched junction bases numbered 4, after V lost 5 bases and J lost 1 base. Germline lookup yields CDR1 SGHVS and CDR2 FNYEAQ. CDR3 sequence (DNA): TGTGCCAGCAGCGCCGCTAGCGGGAACACCGGGGAGCTGTTTTTT. Translation: CASSAASGNTGELFF. The whole variable domain, remainder taken from reference TRBV7-6 and TRBJ2-2, is GAGVSQSPRYKVTKRGQDVALRCDPISGHVSLYWYRQALGQGPEFLTYFNYEAQQDKSGLPNDRFSAERPEGSISTLTIQRTEQRDSAMYRCASSAASGNTGELFFGEGSRLTVL.

Turning to this clone: Distinct nucleotide sequences in the sample also encode this CDR3. This chain's CDR3 is CASSSQGEDTEAFF. Here the CDR3 DNA reads TGTGCCAGCAGCTCACAGGGGGAGGACACTGAAGCTTTCTTT. This chain connects TRBV5-4 to TRBJ1-1; 8 nucleotides align to TRBD1. Germline CDR1 reads SGHNT; CDR2 reads YYREEE (reference sequence). Trimming at V came to 3 bases and at J to 3 bases, leaving 4 bases not matched to a gene. The CDR3 consists of 14 residues. Using reference TRBV5-4 and TRBJ1-1 for the parts outside the CDR3, the full variable domain is ETGVTQSPTHLIKTRGQQVTLRCSSQSGHNTVSWYQQALGQGPQFIFQYYREEENGRGNFPPRFSGLQFPNYSSELNVNALELDDSALYLCASSSQGEDTEAFFGQGTRLTVV.

The chain joins TRBV27 to TRBJ2-5, with a possible D match to TRBD1 (5 bases). This CDR3 contains 12 residues. Germline values: CDR1 MNHEY, CDR2 SMNVEV (reference sequence). V lost 5 bases to trimming and J lost 3 bases, with 7 bases between them. CDR3 nucleotide sequence: TGTGCCAGCAGTAAAGGGGAAGAGACCCAGTACTTC. Amino acids: CASSKGEETQYF.

The V and J genes are TRBV28 and TRBJ1-2; 8 positions agree with TRBD1. Losses at the gene ends were 4 bases for V and 8 bases for J; bases not matched to a gene: 12. Germline assignment: CDR1 MDHEN and CDR2 SYDVKM. The CDR3 is made up of 15 amino acids. The chain's CDR3 is CASSYFDRGPWGYTF. Here the CDR3 DNA reads TGTGCCAGCAGTTACTTTGACAGGGGTCCCTGGGGCTACACCTTC.

The genes are TRBV5-4 and TRBJ2-7; tentative D call: TRBD2 (7 bases). There are 14 residues in the CDR3. Trimming stripped 6 bases from V and 7 bases from J, with 20 bases between. Per germline, CDR1 SGHNT and CDR2 YYREEE (reference sequence). The CDR3 bases are TGTGCCAGCAAGGGGGGGGGTGGGGTTGGGGAGCAGTACTTC. Its protein product is CASKGGGGVGEQYF.

J is TRBJ2-2 and V is TRBV10-2, with 8 bases matching TRBD1. With 2 bases clipped from V and 5 bases from J, the junction kept 7 bases outside the gene matches. CDR3 length equals 16 residues. Germline V gene lookup returns CDR1 WSHSY and CDR2 SAAADI. Here the CDR3 reads CASSEPDRTGTGELFF. In nucleotides, the CDR3 is TGCGCCAGCAGTGAGCCCGACAGGACAGGGACCGGGGAGCTGTTTTTT.

This sequence joins TRBV2 and TRBJ2-3, with D unclear. The CDR3 extends over 11 amino acids. The V end lost 6 bases, the J end lost 4 bases, and 5 bases lay between the germline ends. The germline V gene has CDR1 SNHLY and CDR2 FYNNEI. In DNA, the CDR3 is TGTGCCAGCAGGCGAGCAGATACGCAGTATTTT. This translates into CASRRADTQYF.

V is TRBV7-9 and J is TRBJ1-5; possibly TRBD1 for D (5 bases). The length of the CDR3 is 18 residues. Germline CDR1 SEHNR, CDR2 FQNEAQ (reference sequence). V lost 1 base, J lost 1 base, and 17 bases lay in between. DNA for the CDR3: TGTGCCAGCAGCTTAGAGATCGGGGGAAGGCACAGCAATCAGCCCCAGCATTTT. Translated, it gives CASSLEIGGRHSNQPQHF.

This clone has only a few counts. CDR3 sequence: CASRLTSGSPGELFF. The CDR3 DNA is TGTGCCAGCAGACTGACTAGCGGGAGCCCCGGGGAGCTGTTTTTT. The J gene is TRBJ2-2, the V gene TRBV6-5, with 12 bases matching TRBD2. Germline-derived CDR1 and CDR2 are MNHEY and SVGAGI. This CDR3 is 15 amino acids long. J lost 6 bases, V lost 6 bases, and 5 bases had no gene match.

The CDR3 region has the DNA TGCGCCAGCACCCTCTTCCCGGGACACCCTAACTATGGCTACACCTTC. It encodes CASTLFPGHPNYGYTF. The V gene is TRBV5-1, the J gene TRBJ1-2; maybe TRBD1 (6 bases). Trimming removed 6 bases from V and 0 bases from J, with 18 bases in between. The CDR3 totals 16 residues. Germline CDR1 is SGHRS and CDR2 is YFSETQ.

This sequence joins TRBV25-1 and TRBJ1-5; perhaps TRBD1 as D (5 bases). The germline V gene has CDR1 MGHDK and CDR2 SYGVNS. The CDR3 sequence is 13 residues long. V dropped 4 bases and J dropped 3 bases, with 7 bases sitting between them. The CDR3: CASSVGLNQPQHF. The CDR3 DNA reads as TGTGCCAGCAGTGTGGGGCTCAATCAGCCCCAGCATTTT.

The chain has TRBV7-9 and TRBJ2-7; D may be TRBD1 (6 bases). Trimming stripped 4 bases from V and 0 bases from J, with 16 bases between. CDR3 size: 16 residues. Germline CDR1 and CDR2: SEHNR and FQNEAQ (reference sequence). The DNA for the CDR3 is TGTGCCAGCAGCTCAAACAGGGACACTAACTCCTACGAGCAGTACTTC. This codes for CASSSNRDTNSYEQYF.

The chain carries TRBV5-5 and TRBJ2-3, with D unresolved. The length of the CDR3 is 15 residues. The germline gives CDR1 SGHKS, CDR2 YYEKEE (reference sequence). V dropped 1 base and J dropped 0 bases, with 9 bases sitting between them. Here the CDR3 reads CASSLYDSSTDTQYF. CDR3 DNA sequence: TGTGCCAGCAGCTTGTATGACTCTAGCACAGATACGCAGTATTTT. Based on the CDR3 plus reference TRBV5-5 and TRBJ2-3, the full variable domain is DAGVTQSPTHLIKTRGQQVTLRCSPISGHKSVSWYQQVLGQGPQFIFQYYEKEERGRGNFPDRFSARQFPNYSSELNVNALLLGDSALYLCASSLYDSSTDTQYFGPGTRLTVL.

The rearrangement links TRBV18 to TRBJ1-3; 8 bases fit TRBD1. V gave up 5 bases and J gave up 4 bases; unmatched junction bases: 4. Germline-derived CDR1 and CDR2 are KGHSH and LQKENI. This CDR3 is built from 14 residues. CDR3 nucleotides: TGTGCCAGCTCAGAAGGGACAGGCGGAAACACCATATATTTT. It yields the protein CASSEGTGGNTIYF.

This clone was counted a few times. This chain connects TRBV6-4 to TRBJ1-2; 8 bases agree with TRBD1. The germline CDR1 and CDR2 sequences are MRHNA and SNTAGT. Losses at the gene ends were 4 bases for V and 4 bases for J; bases not matched to a gene: 5. The length of the CDR3 is 14 residues. The CDR3 DNA reads as TGTGCCAGCAGTGCGACCGGACAGGGCTATGGCTACACCTTC. Translated, it gives CASSATGQGYGYTF.

The chain employs TRBV7-8 and TRBJ2-7; the D is unclear. The V end lost 2 bases, the J end lost 2 bases, and 10 bases lay between the germline ends. The V gene's germline CDR1 is SGHVS and CDR2 FQNEAQ. The CDR3 loop spans 14 amino acids. CDR3 protein: CASSLIGRTYEQYF. The CDR3 region has the DNA TGTGCCAGCAGCTTAATCGGCAGGACCTACGAGCAGTACTTC.

The chain couples TRBV18 to TRBJ2-2, with TRBD2 matching 14 bases. The CDR3 runs 16 residues. Germline lookup yields CDR1 KGHSH and CDR2 LQKENI. The V gene end was trimmed by 4 bases and the J gene end by 4 bases; junction bases not matched to a gene: 2. CDR3 protein: CASSLGTSGSTGELFF. The CDR3 bases are TGTGCCAGCTCACTCGGGACTAGCGGGAGCACCGGGGAGCTGTTTTTT.

In its sample, this clone was seen once. V and J are TRBV4-1 and TRBJ2-1; D is ambiguous. Germline assignment: CDR1 MGHRA and CDR2 YSYEKL. V was clipped by 0 bases and J by 9 bases, with 12 bases between them. CDR3 length equals 14 residues. In DNA form, the CDR3 reads TGCGCCAGCAGCCAAGATATACTATCCAGTGAGCAGTTCTTC. It codes for CASSQDILSSEQFF.

The chain links TRBV6-6 to TRBJ2-5; a weak D match, TRBD1 (5 bases). The V gene lost 7 bases and the J gene lost 5 bases, with 14 bases spanning the gap. The CDR3 covers 13 residues. From germline, CDR1 is MNHNY and CDR2 SVGAGI (reference sequence). The chain's CDR3 is CASTPQAPETQYF. CDR3 coding DNA: TGTGCCAGCACCCCACAGGCCCCGGAGACCCAGTACTTC.

J is TRBJ2-3 and V is TRBV10-2; 8 bases line up with TRBD2. This CDR3 comprises 17 residues. The V gene's germline CDR1 is WSHSY and CDR2 SAAADI. Unmatched junction bases numbered 13, after V lost 6 bases and J lost 2 bases. Written as DNA, the CDR3 is TGCGCCAGCAGCCCTACATCGATAGCGGGGTACACAGATACGCAGTATTTT. It translates to CASSPTSIAGYTDTQYF.

V usage is TRBV28 and J usage is TRBJ2-2; possibly TRBD2 for D (6 bases). There are 15 residues in the CDR3. Per the germline V gene, CDR1 is MDHEN and CDR2 is SYDVKM. Trimming removed 2 bases at V and 0 bases at J, with 7 bases between. This CDR3 is CASSLGGTNTGELFF. CDR3 DNA sequence: TGTGCCAGCAGTTTAGGAGGGACGAACACCGGGGAGCTGTTTTTT.

This clone has more than one count but fewer than ten. The chain employs TRBV6-5 and TRBJ1-1; D is possibly TRBD1 (6 bases). CDR1 is MNHEY, CDR2 SVGAGI, per germline. This CDR3 has 14 amino acids. The V end was cut by 5 bases, the J end by 5 bases, with 15 bases between. CDR3 amino acids: CASSPQQGGTEAFF. The CDR3 nucleotides read TGTGCCAGCAGTCCACAACAGGGAGGGACTGAAGCTTTCTTT.

The chain is built from TRBV5-1 and TRBJ1-2; 7 bases match TRBD1. The CDR3 is made up of 18 amino acids. Trimming cost V 0 bases and J 5 bases; bases outside gene matches: 16. Germline assignment: CDR1 SGHRS and CDR2 YFSETQ. The CDR3 protein is CASSLDRGGAPTFYGYTF. The CDR3 nucleotides read TGCGCCAGCAGCTTGGATAGAGGGGGCGCCCCAACTTTTTATGGCTACACCTTC.